This record looks at one T cell receptor (beta chain) sequence and its context. This sample was taken from a study of blood T cell repertoires in COVID-19. This table comes from immunoSEQ multiplex PCR, and its TCRdb copy is limited to in-frame clones, with some not included. The data contain under 200,000 clones, about 80% of them singletons. Material for sequencing was peripheral blood. The clonotype comes from a human donor in a cohort sampled during active COVID-19.

CDR3 bases: TGTGCCAGCAGTTACTCTAGCGGGGATACGCAGTATTTT. This gives the protein CASSYSSGDTQYF. The chain couples TRBV6-2 or TRBV6-3 to TRBJ2-3; TRBD2 matches 7 bases. The V and J ends lost 0 bases and 6 bases, in that order; junction bases with no gene match: 0. CDR1 and CDR2 (germline): MNHEY, SVGEGT. CDR3 length equals 13 residues.